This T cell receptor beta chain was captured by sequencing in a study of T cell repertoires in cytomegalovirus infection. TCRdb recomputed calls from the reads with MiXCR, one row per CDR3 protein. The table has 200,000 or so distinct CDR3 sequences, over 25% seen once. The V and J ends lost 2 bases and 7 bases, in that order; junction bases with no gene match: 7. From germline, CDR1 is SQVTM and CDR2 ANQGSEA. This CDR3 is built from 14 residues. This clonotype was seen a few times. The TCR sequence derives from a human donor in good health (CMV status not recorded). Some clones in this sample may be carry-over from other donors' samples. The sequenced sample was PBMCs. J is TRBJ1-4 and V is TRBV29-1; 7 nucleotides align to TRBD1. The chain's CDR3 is CSVEKGGAGEKLFF. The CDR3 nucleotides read TGCAGCGTTGAAAAAGGGGGCGCAGGTGAAAAACTGTTTTTT.